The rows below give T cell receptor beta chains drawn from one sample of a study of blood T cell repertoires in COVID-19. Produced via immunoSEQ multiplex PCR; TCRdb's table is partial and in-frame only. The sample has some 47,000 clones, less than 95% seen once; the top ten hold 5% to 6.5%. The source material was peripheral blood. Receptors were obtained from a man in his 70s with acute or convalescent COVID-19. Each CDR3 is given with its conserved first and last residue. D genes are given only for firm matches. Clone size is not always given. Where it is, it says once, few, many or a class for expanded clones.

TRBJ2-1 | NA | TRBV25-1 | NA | CASSDPRGSYNEQFF | TGTGCCAGCAGTGACCCCAGGGGTTCCTACAATGAGCAGTTCTTC
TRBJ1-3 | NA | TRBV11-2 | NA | CASSGGQFSSGNTIYF | TGTGCCAGCAGCGGAGGACAGTTCTCCTCTGGAAACACCATATATTTT
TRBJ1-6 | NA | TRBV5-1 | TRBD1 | CASSSTGTAGSPLHF | TGCGCCAGCAGCTCGACAGGGACAGCTGGCTCACCCCTCCACTTT
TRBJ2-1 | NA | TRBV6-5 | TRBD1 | CASRAGTGVWDEQFF | TGTGCCAGCAGGGCCGGGACAGGGGTTTGGGATGAGCAGTTCTTC
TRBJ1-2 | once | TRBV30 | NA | CAWRPDRDYGYTF | TGTGCCTGGAGGCCCGACAGAGACTATGGCTACACCTTC
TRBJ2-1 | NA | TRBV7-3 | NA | CASSSSTGVLSYNEQFF | TGTGCCAGCAGCTCCTCCACCGGGGTATTGTCCTACAATGAGCAGTTCTTC
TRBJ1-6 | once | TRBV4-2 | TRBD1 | CASRTTTGGNSPLHF | TGTGCCAGCAGGACTACGACAGGGGGGAATTCACCCCTCCACTTT
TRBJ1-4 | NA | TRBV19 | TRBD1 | CASSIDFSGQGPTNEKLFF | TGTGCCAGTAGTATAGATTTTTCGGGACAGGGGCCAACTAATGAAAAACTGTTTTTT
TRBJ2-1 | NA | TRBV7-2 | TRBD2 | CASSLRSLAGGPGEQFF | TGTGCCAGCAGCTTAAGGAGTCTAGCGGGGGGACCCGGTGAGCAGTTCTTC
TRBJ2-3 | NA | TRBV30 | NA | CAWSGYMPPDTQYF | TGTGCCTGGAGTGGTTACATGCCCCCAGATACGCAGTATTTT